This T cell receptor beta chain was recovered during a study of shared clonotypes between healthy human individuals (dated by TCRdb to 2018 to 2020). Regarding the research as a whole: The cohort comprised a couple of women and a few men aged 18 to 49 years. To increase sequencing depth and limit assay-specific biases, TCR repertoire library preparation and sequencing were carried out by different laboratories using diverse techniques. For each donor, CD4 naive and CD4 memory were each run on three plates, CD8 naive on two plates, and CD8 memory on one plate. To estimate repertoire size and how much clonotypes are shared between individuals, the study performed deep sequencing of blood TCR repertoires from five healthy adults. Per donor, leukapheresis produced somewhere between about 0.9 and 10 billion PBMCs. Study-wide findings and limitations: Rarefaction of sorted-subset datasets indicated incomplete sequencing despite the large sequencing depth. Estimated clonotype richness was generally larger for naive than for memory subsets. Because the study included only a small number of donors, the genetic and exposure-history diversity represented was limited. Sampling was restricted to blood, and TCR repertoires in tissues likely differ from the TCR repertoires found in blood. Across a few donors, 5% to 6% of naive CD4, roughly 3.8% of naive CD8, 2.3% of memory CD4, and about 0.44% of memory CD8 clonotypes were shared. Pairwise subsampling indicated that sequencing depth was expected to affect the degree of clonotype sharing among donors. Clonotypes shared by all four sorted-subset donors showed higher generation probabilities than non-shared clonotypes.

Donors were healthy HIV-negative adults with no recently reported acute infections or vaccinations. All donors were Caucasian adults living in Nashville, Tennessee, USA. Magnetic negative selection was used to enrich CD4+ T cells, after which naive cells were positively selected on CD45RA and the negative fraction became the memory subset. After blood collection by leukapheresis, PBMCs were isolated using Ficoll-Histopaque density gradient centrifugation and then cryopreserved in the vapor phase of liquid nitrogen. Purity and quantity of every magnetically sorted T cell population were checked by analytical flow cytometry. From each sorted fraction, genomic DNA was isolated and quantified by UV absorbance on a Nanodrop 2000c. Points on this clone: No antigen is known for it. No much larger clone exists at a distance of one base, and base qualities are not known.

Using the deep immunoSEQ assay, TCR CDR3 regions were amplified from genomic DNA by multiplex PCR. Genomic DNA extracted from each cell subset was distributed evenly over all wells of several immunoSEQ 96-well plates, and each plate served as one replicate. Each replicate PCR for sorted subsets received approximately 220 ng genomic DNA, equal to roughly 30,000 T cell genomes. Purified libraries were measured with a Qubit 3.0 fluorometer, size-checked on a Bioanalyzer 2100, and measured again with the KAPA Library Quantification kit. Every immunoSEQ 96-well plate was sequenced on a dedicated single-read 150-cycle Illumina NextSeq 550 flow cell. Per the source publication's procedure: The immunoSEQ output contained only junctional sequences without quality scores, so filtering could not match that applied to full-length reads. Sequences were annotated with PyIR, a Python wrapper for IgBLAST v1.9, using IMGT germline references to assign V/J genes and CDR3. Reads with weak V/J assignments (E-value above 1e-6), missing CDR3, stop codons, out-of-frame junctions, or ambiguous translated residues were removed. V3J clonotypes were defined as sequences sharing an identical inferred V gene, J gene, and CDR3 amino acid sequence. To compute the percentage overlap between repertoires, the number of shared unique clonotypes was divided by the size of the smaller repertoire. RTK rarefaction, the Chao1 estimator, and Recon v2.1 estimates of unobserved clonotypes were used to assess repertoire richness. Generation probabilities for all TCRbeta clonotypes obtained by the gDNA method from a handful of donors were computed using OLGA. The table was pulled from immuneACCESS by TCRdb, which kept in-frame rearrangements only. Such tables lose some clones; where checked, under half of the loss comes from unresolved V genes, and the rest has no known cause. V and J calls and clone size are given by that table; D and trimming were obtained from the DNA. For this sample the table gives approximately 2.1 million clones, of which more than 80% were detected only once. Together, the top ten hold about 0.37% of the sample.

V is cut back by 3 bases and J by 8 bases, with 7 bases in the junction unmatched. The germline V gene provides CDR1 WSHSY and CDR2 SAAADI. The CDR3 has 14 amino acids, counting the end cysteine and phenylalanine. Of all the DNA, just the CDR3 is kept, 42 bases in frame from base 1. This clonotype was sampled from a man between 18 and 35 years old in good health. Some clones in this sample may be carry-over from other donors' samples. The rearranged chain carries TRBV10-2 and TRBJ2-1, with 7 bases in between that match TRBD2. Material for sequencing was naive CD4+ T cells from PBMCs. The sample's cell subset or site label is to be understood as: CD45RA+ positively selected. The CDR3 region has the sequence CASSEGGSKDEQFF. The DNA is TGCGCCAGCAGTGAAGGCGGGAGTAAGGATGAGCAGTTCTTC.